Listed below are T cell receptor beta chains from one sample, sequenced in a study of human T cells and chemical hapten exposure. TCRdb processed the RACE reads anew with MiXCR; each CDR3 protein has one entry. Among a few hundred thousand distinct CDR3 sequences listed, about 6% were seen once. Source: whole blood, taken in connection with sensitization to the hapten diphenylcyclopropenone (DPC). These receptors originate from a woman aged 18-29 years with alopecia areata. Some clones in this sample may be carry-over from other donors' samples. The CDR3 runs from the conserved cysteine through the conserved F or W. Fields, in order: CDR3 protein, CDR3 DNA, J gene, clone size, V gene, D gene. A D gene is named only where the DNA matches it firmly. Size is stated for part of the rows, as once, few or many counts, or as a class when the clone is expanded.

CDR3aa: CASSTRQGPANTGELFF
CDR3nt: TGTGCCAGCAGCACTCGACAGGGGCCCGCGAACACCGGGGAGCTGTTTTTT
j_gene: TRBJ2-2
abundance: many
v_gene: TRBV7-9
d_gene: TRBD1

CDR3aa: CASSGLSINTDTQYF
CDR3nt: TGTGCCAGCAGTGGACTTTCCATAAACACAGATACGCAGTATTTT
j_gene: TRBJ2-3
abundance: few
v_gene: TRBV12-3/TRBV12-4
d_gene: NA

CDR3aa: CASRPPYSGNTIYF
CDR3nt: TGTGCCAGCAGGCCCCCCTACTCTGGAAACACCATATATTTT
j_gene: TRBJ1-3
abundance: few
v_gene: TRBV6-5
d_gene: NA

CDR3aa: CASSGSETQYF
CDR3nt: TGTGCCAGCAGTGGAAGCGAGACCCAGTACTTC
j_gene: TRBJ2-5
abundance: many
v_gene: TRBV12-3/TRBV12-4
d_gene: NA

CDR3aa: CSVVIRSRGNEQYF
CDR3nt: TGCAGCGTTGTTATTCGGTCCAGGGGGAACGAGCAGTACTTC
j_gene: TRBJ2-7
abundance: many
v_gene: TRBV29-1
d_gene: TRBD1

CDR3aa: CASSHGSGGPSNEQFF
CDR3nt: TGTGCCAGCAGTCACGGGAGCGGGGGGCCCTCCAATGAGCAGTTCTTC
j_gene: TRBJ2-1
abundance: NA
v_gene: TRBV7-2
d_gene: TRBD2

CDR3aa: CASSYSKVATNEKLFF
CDR3nt: TGTGCCAGCAGTTACTCGAAAGTAGCAACTAATGAAAAACTGTTTTTT
j_gene: TRBJ1-4
abundance: many
v_gene: TRBV6-6
d_gene: NA

CDR3aa: CASSPSGLYTGELFF
CDR3nt: TGTGCCAGCAGCCCATCGGGACTATACACCGGGGAGCTGTTTTTT
j_gene: TRBJ2-2
abundance: NA
v_gene: TRBV11-3
d_gene: TRBD2

CDR3aa: CASSHDRGSQPQHF
CDR3nt: TGTGCCAGCAGTCATGACAGGGGATCCCAGCCCCAGCATTTT
j_gene: TRBJ1-5
abundance: many
v_gene: TRBV6-6
d_gene: TRBD1

CDR3aa: CASSSPGTVLYNEQFF
CDR3nt: TGTGCCAGCAGTTCACCCGGGACAGTCCTCTACAATGAGCAGTTCTTC
j_gene: TRBJ2-1
abundance: few
v_gene: TRBV12-3/TRBV12-4
d_gene: TRBD1

CDR3aa: CSVKGPGSAPLHF
CDR3nt: TGCAGCGTTAAGGGCCCTGGAAGTGCACCCCTCCACTTT
j_gene: TRBJ1-6
abundance: few
v_gene: TRBV29-1
d_gene: NA

CDR3aa: CASRLRSSNTEAFF
CDR3nt: TGTGCCAGCAGACTTCGTAGCTCGAACACTGAAGCTTTCTTT
j_gene: TRBJ1-1
abundance: NA
v_gene: TRBV6-2/TRBV6-3
d_gene: NA

CDR3aa: CATSELGCSSLSGNTIYF
CDR3nt: TGTGCCACCAGTGAACTGGGTTGCTCTTCTTTGTCTGGAAACACCATATATTTT
j_gene: TRBJ1-3
abundance: NA
v_gene: TRBV24-1
d_gene: NA

CDR3aa: CASSENRAYDFNQPQHF
CDR3nt: TGTGCCAGCAGTGAAAACCGGGCCTACGACTTCAATCAGCCCCAGCATTTT
j_gene: TRBJ1-5
abundance: many
v_gene: TRBV6-1
d_gene: NA

CDR3aa: CASGGLAGSPWEQYF
CDR3nt: TGTGCCAGCGGGGGGTTAGCGGGGTCCCCATGGGAGCAGTACTTC
j_gene: TRBJ2-7
abundance: many
v_gene: TRBV25-1
d_gene: TRBD2

CDR3aa: CASSIGQREYNEQFF
CDR3nt: TGTGCCAGCTCAATAGGACAGCGGGAGTACAATGAGCAGTTCTTC
j_gene: TRBJ2-1
abundance: NA
v_gene: TRBV12-3/TRBV12-4
d_gene: TRBD2

CDR3aa: CASSQVIQGGDSPLHF
CDR3nt: TGCGCCAGCAGCCAAGTCATACAGGGTGGTGATTCACCCCTCCACTTT
j_gene: TRBJ1-6
abundance: NA
v_gene: TRBV4-1
d_gene: NA

CDR3aa: CASSEVGGLDTQYF
CDR3nt: TGTGCCAGCAGTGAAGTTGGGGGCTTAGATACGCAGTATTTT
j_gene: TRBJ2-3
abundance: NA
v_gene: TRBV6-1
d_gene: NA

CDR3aa: CASSPDRFQETQYF
CDR3nt: TGTGCCAGCAGCCCCGACAGGTTCCAAGAGACCCAGTACTTC
j_gene: TRBJ2-5
abundance: NA
v_gene: TRBV7-2
d_gene: NA

CDR3aa: CASSQGIGDIGNTIYF
CDR3nt: TGTGCCAGCAGCCAAGGAATCGGCGACATTGGAAACACCATATATTTT
j_gene: TRBJ1-3
abundance: many
v_gene: TRBV4-2
d_gene: NA

CDR3aa: CASSLTQGANQPQHF
CDR3nt: TGTGCCAGCAGTTTAACGCAGGGGGCAAATCAGCCCCAGCATTTT
j_gene: TRBJ1-5
abundance: NA
v_gene: TRBV28
d_gene: TRBD1

CDR3aa: CASSFSGTEKLFF
CDR3nt: TGTGCCAGCAGTTTTTCGGGGACTGAAAAACTGTTTTTT
j_gene: TRBJ1-4
abundance: many
v_gene: TRBV27
d_gene: NA

CDR3aa: CATGREKETQYF
CDR3nt: TGTGCCACCGGGAGGGAAAAAGAGACCCAGTACTTC
j_gene: TRBJ2-5
abundance: NA
v_gene: TRBV10-3
d_gene: TRBD2

CDR3aa: CASLRWSSGTDTQYF
CDR3nt: TGTGCCAGCTTGCGGTGGTCTAGCGGCACAGATACGCAGTATTTT
j_gene: TRBJ2-3
abundance: many
v_gene: TRBV6-2/TRBV6-3
d_gene: NA

CDR3aa: CASSPSGGTYNSPLHF
CDR3nt: TGTGCCAGCTCACCATCAGGGGGAACCTATAATTCACCCCTCCACTTT
j_gene: TRBJ1-6
abundance: many
v_gene: TRBV18
d_gene: TRBD1

CDR3aa: CASRTELNTGELFF
CDR3nt: TGCGCCAGCCGGACGGAACTTAACACCGGGGAGCTGTTTTTT
j_gene: TRBJ2-2
abundance: NA
v_gene: TRBV4-3
d_gene: NA

CDR3aa: CASSLYNRNEQFF
CDR3nt: TGTGCCAGCAGCTTATATAACAGGAATGAGCAGTTCTTC
j_gene: TRBJ2-1
abundance: NA
v_gene: TRBV11-2
d_gene: NA